What follows are 22 T cell receptor beta chains derived from one specimen sequenced in a study of blood T cell repertoires in COVID-19. Repertoires were generated with immunoSEQ multiplex PCR, while TCRdb's copy carries only in-frame clones and drops some. The table lists around 310,000 clones, 80% to 95% of them singletons, with 6.8% in the top ten. Source material: peripheral blood. Receptor source: a woman aged 25-40 years with COVID-19, enrolled during active disease.

The V gene is TRBV3-1 (or the pseudogene TRBV3-2), the J gene TRBJ2-3; TRBD2 matches at 10 bases. The CDR3 consists of 15 residues. The V segment lost 3 bases and the J segment 2 bases; nucleotides outside the gene matches: 2. Per germline, CDR1 LGHDT and CDR2 YNNKEL (reference sequence). The CDR3 protein is CASSHTSGNTDTQYF. CDR3 bases: TGTGCCAGCAGCCATACTAGCGGGAACACAGATACGCAGTATTTT.

The chain employs TRBV5-4 and TRBJ2-7; the D gene is possibly TRBD2 (7 bases). Trimming cost V 3 bases and J 0 bases, with 16 bases left between them. Germline lookup yields CDR1 SGHNT and CDR2 YYREEE (reference sequence). The CDR3 runs to 16 residues. The CDR3 DNA sequence: TGTGCCAGCAGCTGGGGGGGGCGAAGGAGCTCCTACGAGCAGTACTTC. Protein sequence: CASSWGGRRSSYEQYF. Full variable domain (outside the CDR3, taken from reference TRBV5-4 and TRBJ2-7): ETGVTQSPTHLIKTRGQQVTLRCSSQSGHNTVSWYQQALGQGPQFIFQYYREEENGRGNFPPRFSGLQFPNYSSELNVNALELDDSALYLCASSWGGRRSSYEQYFGPGTRLTVT.

The chain employs TRBV7-9 and TRBJ2-5, with D maybe TRBD1 (8 bases). The germline V gene has CDR1 SEHNR and CDR2 FQNEAQ (reference sequence). Trimming took off 5 bases at V and 2 bases at J, with 18 bases between the two ends. This CDR3 is built from 16 residues. The CDR3 protein is CASSPGQGGKQETQYF. The DNA of the CDR3 is TGTGCCAGCAGCCCTGGACAGGGAGGGAAGCAAGAGACCCAGTACTTC.

Points on this clone: The sample carries other DNA sequences with the same CDR3. J is TRBJ2-3 and V is TRBV7-3; 10 bases line up with TRBD2. Trimming cost V 5 bases and J 0 bases; bases outside gene matches: 2. The CDR3 is 15 residues long. Germline-derived CDR1 and CDR2 are SGHTA and FQGTGA. In nucleotides, the CDR3 is TGTGCCAGCAGCCAAGCGGGAGGGAGCACAGATACGCAGTATTTT. It translates to CASSQAGGSTDTQYF.

The gene calls are TRBV28 and TRBJ1-4; no clear D. The CDR3 has 16 amino acids. V was pared by 4 bases and J by 7 bases, with 19 bases between. The germline V gene encodes CDR1 MDHEN and CDR2 SYDVKM. The CDR3 here is CASSSSRTRRGEKLFF. CDR3 bases: TGTGCCAGCAGTTCCTCCAGGACCCGGCGGGGTGAAAAACTGTTTTTT.

V is TRBV27 and J is TRBJ1-5, with TRBD1 identical over 8 bases. V trimming: 4 bases; J trimming: 6 bases; junction bases outside the gene matches: 5. Germline CDR1 MNHEY, CDR2 SMNVEV (reference sequence). The CDR3 contains 14 residues. In DNA, the CDR3 is TGTGCCAGCAGTTCCGGACAGGGAGGTCAGCCCCAGCATTTT. Encoded protein: CASSSGQGGQPQHF.

The V call is TRBV4-2, the J call TRBJ2-7, with unresolved D. The V end lost 6 bases, the J end lost 3 bases, and 9 bases lay between the germline ends. Looked up from germline, CDR1 is LGHNA and CDR2 is YNFKEQ. The CDR3 runs 12 residues. CDR3 loop: CASRAGYYEQYF. In nucleotides, the CDR3 is TGTGCCAGCAGGGCCGGGTACTACGAGCAGTACTTC.

The chain couples TRBV5-8 to TRBJ2-1; TRBD2 matches at 16 bases. The CDR3 spans 16 residues. V dropped 5 bases and J dropped 8; count of bases not matched to a gene: 7. Germline V CDR1 and CDR2: SGHTS, YDEGEE. The CDR3 sequence: CASRGLAGGRADEQFF. Written as DNA, the CDR3 is TGTGCCAGCAGGGGACTAGCGGGAGGGAGGGCGGATGAGCAGTTCTTC.

The genes are TRBV5-4 and TRBJ1-2; TRBD1 agrees at 8 bases. This CDR3 contains 15 residues. Germline V CDR1 and CDR2: SGHNT, YYREEE (reference sequence). The trim removed 6 bases at V and 4 bases at J, leaving 11 bases unmatched. This CDR3 reads CASTFGTGQTYGYTF. CDR3 nucleotide sequence: TGTGCCAGCACCTTCGGGACAGGACAGACCTATGGCTACACCTTC.

V usage is TRBV7-8 and J usage is TRBJ2-7; tentatively, D is TRBD2 (6 bases). V was shortened by 5 bases and J by 2 bases, with 10 bases between the two germline ends. Germline loops: CDR1 SGHVS, CDR2 FQNEAQ. The CDR3 sequence is 13 residues long. The CDR3 reads CASSPRLAYEQYF. The CDR3 DNA is TGTGCCAGCAGCCCAAGACTAGCCTACGAGCAGTACTTC.

The CDR3 DNA sequence: TGTGCCAGCTCTCCCACCGTGTCGGACACCATATATTTT. This sequence encodes CASSPTVSDTIYF. The V gene is TRBV18, the J gene TRBJ1-3; D not resolved. Trimming stripped 6 bases from V and 8 bases from J, with 14 bases between. The CDR3 length is 13 residues. CDR1 KGHSH and CDR2 LQKENI come from the germline V gene.

The J gene is TRBJ2-1, the V gene TRBV5-4; 15 bases are shared with TRBD2. V gave up 5 bases and J gave up 8 bases; unmatched junction bases: 5. The CDR3 has 15 amino acids. Looked up from germline, CDR1 is SGHNT and CDR2 is YYREEE (reference sequence). The CDR3: CASRTGLAGGDEQFF. The DNA for the CDR3 is TGTGCCAGCAGGACGGGACTAGCGGGAGGTGATGAGCAGTTCTTC. The variable domain in full, with the rest retrieved from reference TRBV5-4 and TRBJ2-1, is ETGVTQSPTHLIKTRGQQVTLRCSSQSGHNTVSWYQQALGQGPQFIFQYYREEENGRGNFPPRFSGLQFPNYSSELNVNALELDDSALYLCASRTGLAGGDEQFFGPGTRLTVL.

The chain couples TRBV6-6 to TRBJ1-3, with a tentative D call TRBD1 (5 bases). CDR1 is MNHNY, CDR2 SVGAGI, per germline (reference sequence). The CDR3 spans 16 residues. V shed 2 bases and J shed 1 base, with 12 bases lying between them. CDR3 sequence (DNA): TGTGCCAGCAGTTACGATCGGGGGTTTTCTGGAAACACCATATATTTT. Encoded protein: CASSYDRGFSGNTIYF.

The chain links TRBV2 to TRBJ1-1; the D gene is possibly TRBD1 (5 bases). The CDR3 loop spans 16 amino acids. CDR1 and CDR2 (germline): SNHLY, FYNNEI. V was cut by 7 bases and J by 1 base, with 19 bases left in between. The CDR3 sequence is CASNLIGHIKNTEAFF. As DNA, the CDR3 is TGTGCCAGCAACCTGATAGGACACATCAAGAACACTGAAGCTTTCTTT. Together with reference TRBV2 and TRBJ1-1, the CDR3 gives the full variable domain: EPEVTQTPSHQVTQMGQEVILRCVPISNHLYFYWYRQILGQKVEFLVSFYNNEISEKSEIFDDQFSVERPDGSNFTLKIRSTKLEDSAMYFCASNLIGHIKNTEAFFGQGTRLTVV.

The gene calls are TRBV5-5 and TRBJ2-7, with 11 bases lining up with TRBD2. V was pared by 5 bases and J by 3 bases, with 13 bases of the junction left unmatched. The germline gives CDR1 SGHKS, CDR2 YYEKEE (reference sequence). CDR3 length equals 17 residues. The CDR3 bases are TGTGCCAGCAGTTCGGGGACTAGCGGAAGAACTCTCTACGAGCAGTACTTC. This codes for CASSSGTSGRTLYEQYF.

This clone was seen more than once but under ten times. This same CDR3 is encoded by further DNA sequences in the sample. V usage is TRBV6-5 and J usage is TRBJ1-2; 9 nucleotides match TRBD1. The CDR3 runs 15 residues. In germline, CDR1 is MNHEY, CDR2 SVGAGI. The junction had 6 bases not matched to a gene; V was cut back by 5 bases and J by 2 bases. Here the CDR3 DNA reads TGTGCCAGCAGTCCACAAGGGACAGGGAACTATGGCTACACCTTC. This translates into CASSPQGTGNYGYTF.

The V and J genes are TRBV3-1 (or the pseudogene TRBV3-2) and TRBJ1-2, with D hard to call. CDR3 length equals 13 residues. CDR1 and CDR2 from the germline V gene are LGHDT and YNNKEL (reference sequence). The V and J ends lost 4 bases and 4 bases respectively, with 10 bases between them. The CDR3: CASSRDKLYGYTF. Written as DNA, the CDR3 is TGTGCCAGCAGCCGCGACAAGCTCTATGGCTACACCTTC.

The genes are TRBV4-1 and TRBJ1-2, with a tentative D call TRBD1 (6 bases). CDR1 and CDR2 (germline): MGHRA, YSYEKL. The CDR3 runs to 15 residues. The germline V and J ends were trimmed by 11 bases and 1 base, with 20 bases remaining between them. CDR3 DNA: TGCGCCCGACCCCCGGGGGGACACTTTAACTATGGCTACACCTTC. Encoded protein: CARPPGGHFNYGYTF.

The chain has TRBV7-9 and TRBJ1-3; the D gene is possibly TRBD1 (6 bases). V lost 11 bases to trimming and J lost 0 bases, with 14 bases between them. Germline CDR1 reads SEHNR; CDR2 reads FQNEAQ (reference sequence). CDR3 length equals 14 residues. The CDR3 is CAGSQGSSGNTIYF. The CDR3 nucleotides read TGTGCCGGTTCACAGGGTAGCTCTGGAAACACCATATATTTT. The full variable domain, rest sourced from reference TRBV7-9 and TRBJ1-3, is DTGVSQNPRHKITKRGQNVTFRCDPISEHNRLYWYRQTLGQGPEFLTYFQNEAQLEKSRLLSDRFSAERPKGSFSTLEIQRTEQGDSAMYLCAGSQGSSGNTIYFGEGSWLTVV.

The chain couples TRBV4-1 to TRBJ2-7; TRBD2 might be the D (5 bases). The CDR3 consists of 12 residues. Germline CDR1 MGHRA, CDR2 YSYEKL. Between the trimmed V and J ends, which lost 1 base and 7 bases, there was a span of 8 bases. The CDR3 loop is CASSQAGLEQYF. DNA of the CDR3: TGCGCCAGCAGCCAAGCTGGACTTGAGCAGTACTTC.

This clone was counted once. The CDR3 sequence: CASNRETYEQYF. CDR3 nucleotides: TGTGCCAGCAACAGGGAGACCTACGAGCAGTACTTC. V and J are TRBV5-5 and TRBJ2-7; D perhaps matches TRBD1 (6 bases). Germline CDR1 reads SGHKS; CDR2 reads YYEKEE (reference sequence). The CDR3 consists of 12 residues. The V and J ends lost 6 bases and 2 bases respectively, with 9 bases between them.

In this sample, this clone turned up once. V and J are TRBV9 and TRBJ2-2, with TRBD2 identical over 8 bases. The CDR3 runs to 19 residues. The germline gives CDR1 SGDLS, CDR2 YYNGEE. Germline trimming cut 0 bases from V and 4 bases from J; bases unmatched to any gene: 14. For the CDR3, the DNA is TGTGCCAGCAGCGTAGAAAACCTAGCGGGTAGGCTTGGCACCGGGGAGCTGTTTTTT. Its protein product is CASSVENLAGRLGTGELFF.